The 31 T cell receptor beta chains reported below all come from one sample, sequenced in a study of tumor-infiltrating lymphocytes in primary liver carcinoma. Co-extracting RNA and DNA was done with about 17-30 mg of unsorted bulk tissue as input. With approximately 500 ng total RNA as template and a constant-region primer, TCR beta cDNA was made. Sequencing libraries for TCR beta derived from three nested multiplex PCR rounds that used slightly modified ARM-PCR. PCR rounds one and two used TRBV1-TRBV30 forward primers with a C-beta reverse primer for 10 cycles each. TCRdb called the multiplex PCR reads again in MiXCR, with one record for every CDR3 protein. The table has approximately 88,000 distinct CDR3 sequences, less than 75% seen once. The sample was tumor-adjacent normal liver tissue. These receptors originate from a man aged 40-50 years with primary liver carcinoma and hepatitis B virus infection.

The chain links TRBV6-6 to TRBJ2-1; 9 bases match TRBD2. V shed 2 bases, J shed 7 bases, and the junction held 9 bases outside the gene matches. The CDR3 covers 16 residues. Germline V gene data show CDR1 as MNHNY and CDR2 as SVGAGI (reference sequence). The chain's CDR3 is CASSYHEREDLNEQFF. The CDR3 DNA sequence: TGTGCCAGCAGTTACCACGAGCGGGAGGACCTGAATGAGCAGTTCTTC.

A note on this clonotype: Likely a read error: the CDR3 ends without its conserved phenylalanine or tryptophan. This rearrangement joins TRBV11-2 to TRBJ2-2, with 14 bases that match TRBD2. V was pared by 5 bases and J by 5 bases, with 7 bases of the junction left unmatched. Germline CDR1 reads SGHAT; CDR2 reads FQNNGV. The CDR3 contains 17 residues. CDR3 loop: CASSQGLAGDGTGELFL. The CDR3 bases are TGTGCCAGCAGCCAGGGACTAGCGGGGGACGGGACCGGGGAGCTGTTTTTA.

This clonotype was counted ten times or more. This CDR3 is CASSLGQEQETQYF. The DNA of the CDR3 is TGTGCCAGCAGTTTGGGGCAGGAGCAAGAGACCCAGTACTTC. The gene calls are TRBV12-3 or TRBV12-4 and TRBJ2-5, with D maybe TRBD1 (5 bases). V was trimmed by 3 bases and J by 2 bases, leaving 10 bases between them. This CDR3 is 14 amino acids long.

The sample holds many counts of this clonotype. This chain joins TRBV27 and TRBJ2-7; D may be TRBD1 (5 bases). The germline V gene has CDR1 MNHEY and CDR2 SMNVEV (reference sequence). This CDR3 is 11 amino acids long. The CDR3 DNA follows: TGTACCTGGACAAGGATCTACGAGCAGTACTTC. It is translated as CTWTRIYEQYF.

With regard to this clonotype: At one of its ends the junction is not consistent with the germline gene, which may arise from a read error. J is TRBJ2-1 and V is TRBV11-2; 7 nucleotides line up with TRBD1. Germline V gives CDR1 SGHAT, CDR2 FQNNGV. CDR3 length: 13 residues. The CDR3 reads CAGSSGQVNEQFF. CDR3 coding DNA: TGTGCCGGCAGCTCAGGACAGGTGAATGAGCAGTTTTTC.

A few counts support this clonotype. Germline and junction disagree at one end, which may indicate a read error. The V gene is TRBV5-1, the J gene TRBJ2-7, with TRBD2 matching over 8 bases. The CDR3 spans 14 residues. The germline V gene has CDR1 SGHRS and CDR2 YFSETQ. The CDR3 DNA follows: TGCGCCAACAGCGGGGGCCCTTTGAGCTACGAGCAGTACTTC. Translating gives CANSGGPLSYEQYF.

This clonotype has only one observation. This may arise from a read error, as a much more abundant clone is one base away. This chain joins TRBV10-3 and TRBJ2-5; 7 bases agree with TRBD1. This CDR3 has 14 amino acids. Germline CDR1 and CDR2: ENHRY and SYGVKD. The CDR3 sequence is CTISAGQAAETQYF. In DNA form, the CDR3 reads TGTACCATCAGTGCCGGACAGGCCGCGGAGACCCAGTACTTC.

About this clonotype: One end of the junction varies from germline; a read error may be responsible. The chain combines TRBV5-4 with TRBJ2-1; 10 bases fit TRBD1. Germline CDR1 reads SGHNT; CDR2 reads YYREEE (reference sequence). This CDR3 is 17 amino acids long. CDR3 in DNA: TGTGGCAGCAGCTCCAGAGTCGGACAGGGGGGAGTTGGTGAGCAGTTCTTC. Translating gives CGSSSRVGQGGVGEQFF. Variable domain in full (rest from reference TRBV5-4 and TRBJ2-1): ETGVTQSPTHLIKTRGQQVTLRCSSQSGHNTVSWYQQALGQGPQFIFQYYREEENGRGNFPPRFSGLQFPNYSSELNVNALELDDSALYLCGSSSRVGQGGVGEQFFGPGTRLTVL.

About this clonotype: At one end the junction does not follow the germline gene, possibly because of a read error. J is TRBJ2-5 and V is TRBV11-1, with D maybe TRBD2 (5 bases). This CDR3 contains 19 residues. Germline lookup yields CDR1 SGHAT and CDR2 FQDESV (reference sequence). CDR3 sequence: CAGSPPPEVRKGFQETQYF. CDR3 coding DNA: TGTGCCGGCAGCCCGCCCCCGGAGGTCAGGAAGGGCTTCCAAGAGACACAGTACTTC.

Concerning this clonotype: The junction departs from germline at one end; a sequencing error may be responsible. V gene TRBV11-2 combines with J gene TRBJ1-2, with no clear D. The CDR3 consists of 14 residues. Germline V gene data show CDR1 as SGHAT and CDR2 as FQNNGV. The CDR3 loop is CASSLSSVNYGYTF. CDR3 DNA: TGTGCCAGCAGCTTATCATCAGTTAACTATGGCTACACTTTC.

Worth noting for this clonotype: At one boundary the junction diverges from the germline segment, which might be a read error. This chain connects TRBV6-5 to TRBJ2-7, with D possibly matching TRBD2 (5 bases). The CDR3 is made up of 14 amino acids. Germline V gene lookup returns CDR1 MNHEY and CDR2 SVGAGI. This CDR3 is CTSSYSGLGGEQYF. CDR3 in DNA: TGTACCAGCAGTTACTCCGGACTGGGTGGAGAGCAGTACTTC.

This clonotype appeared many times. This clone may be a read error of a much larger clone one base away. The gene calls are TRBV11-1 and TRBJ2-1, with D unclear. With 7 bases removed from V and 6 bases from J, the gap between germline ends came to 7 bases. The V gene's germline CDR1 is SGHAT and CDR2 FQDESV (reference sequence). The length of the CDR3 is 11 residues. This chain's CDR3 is CASNFSNEQFF. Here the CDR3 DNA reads TGTGCCAGCAACTTTTCCAATGAGCAGTTCTTC.

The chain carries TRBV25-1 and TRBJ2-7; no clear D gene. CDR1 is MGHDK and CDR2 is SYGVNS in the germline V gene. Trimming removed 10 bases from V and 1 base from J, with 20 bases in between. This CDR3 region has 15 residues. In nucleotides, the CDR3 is TGTGCCAACACCTCAATAGTCGACGGATCCTACGAGCAGTACTTC. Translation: CANTSIVDGSYEQYF.

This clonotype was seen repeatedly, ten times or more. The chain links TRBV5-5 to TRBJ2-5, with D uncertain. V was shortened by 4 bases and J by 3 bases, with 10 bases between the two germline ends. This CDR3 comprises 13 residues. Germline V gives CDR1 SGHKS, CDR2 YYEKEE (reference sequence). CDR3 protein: CASSDDLEETQYF. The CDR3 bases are TGTGCCAGCAGCGACGACCTTGAAGAGACCCAGTACTTC.

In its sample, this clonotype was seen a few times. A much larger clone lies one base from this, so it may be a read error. CDR3 sequence reads: CSVTIQGAHYEQYF. The CDR3, as DNA: TGCAGCGTCACTATACAGGGGGCGCATTACGAGCAGTACTTC. This chain uses TRBV29-1 with TRBJ2-7; TRBD1 matches at 9 bases. Germline trimming cut 6 bases from V and 4 bases from J; bases unmatched to any gene: 10. Germline V CDR1 and CDR2: SQVTM, ANQGSEA. The CDR3 extends over 14 amino acids.

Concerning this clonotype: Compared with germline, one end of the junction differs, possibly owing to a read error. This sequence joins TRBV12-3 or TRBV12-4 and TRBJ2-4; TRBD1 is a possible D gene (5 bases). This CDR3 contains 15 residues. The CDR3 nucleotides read TGTGCCAGGAGTCTATGGGGCGGTGCCAAAACCATTCAGTACTTC. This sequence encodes CARSLWGGAKTIQYF.

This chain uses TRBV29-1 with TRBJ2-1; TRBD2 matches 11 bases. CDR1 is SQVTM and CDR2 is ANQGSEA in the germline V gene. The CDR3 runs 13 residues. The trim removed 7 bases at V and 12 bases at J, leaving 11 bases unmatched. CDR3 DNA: TGCAGCGGTCTGGGACTAGCGGATGATGTGCAGTTCTTC. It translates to CSGLGLADDVQFF.

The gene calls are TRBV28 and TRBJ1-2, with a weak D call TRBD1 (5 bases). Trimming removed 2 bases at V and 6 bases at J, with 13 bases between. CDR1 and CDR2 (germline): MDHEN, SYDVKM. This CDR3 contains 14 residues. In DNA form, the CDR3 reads TGTGCCAGCAGTTTACCCGACGGGGGGAATGGCTACACCTTC. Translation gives CASSLPDGGNGYTF.

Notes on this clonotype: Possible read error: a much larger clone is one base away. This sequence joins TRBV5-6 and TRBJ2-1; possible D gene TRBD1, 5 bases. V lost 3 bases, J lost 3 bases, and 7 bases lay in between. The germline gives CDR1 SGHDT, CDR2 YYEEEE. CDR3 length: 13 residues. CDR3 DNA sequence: TGTGCCAGCAGCTCAGGGTACTACAATGAGCAGTTCTTC. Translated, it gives CASSSGYYNEQFF.

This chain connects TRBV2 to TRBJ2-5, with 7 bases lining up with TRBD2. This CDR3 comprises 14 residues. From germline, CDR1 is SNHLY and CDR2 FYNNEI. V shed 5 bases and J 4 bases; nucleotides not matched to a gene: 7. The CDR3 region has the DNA TGTGCCAGCAGTCTGGGACTACGGGGAGAGACCCAGTACTTC. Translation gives CASSLGLRGETQYF. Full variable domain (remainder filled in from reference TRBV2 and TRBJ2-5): EPEVTQTPSHQVTQMGQEVILRCVPISNHLYFYWYRQILGQKVEFLVSFYNNEISEKSEIFDDQFSVERPDGSNFTLKIRSTKLEDSAMYFCASSLGLRGETQYFGPGTRLLVL.

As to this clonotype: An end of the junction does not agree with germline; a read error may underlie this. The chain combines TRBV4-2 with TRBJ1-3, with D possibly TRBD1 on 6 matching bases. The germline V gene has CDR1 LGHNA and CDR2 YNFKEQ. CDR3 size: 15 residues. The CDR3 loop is CASGQEDRAGYTIYF. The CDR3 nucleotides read TGTGCCAGCGGCCAAGAGGACAGAGCTGGATACACCATATATTTT.

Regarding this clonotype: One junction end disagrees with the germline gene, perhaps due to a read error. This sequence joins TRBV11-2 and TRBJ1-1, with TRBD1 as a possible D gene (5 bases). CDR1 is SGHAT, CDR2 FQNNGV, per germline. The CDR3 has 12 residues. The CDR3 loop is CTSCPDSTEAFF. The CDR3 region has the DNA TGTACCAGCTGCCCAGACAGCACTGAAGCTTTCTTT.

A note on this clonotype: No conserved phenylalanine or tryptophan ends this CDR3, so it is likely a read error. CDR3 residues: CVSSLSYGLAGGKSSYNEQFL. The DNA for the CDR3 is TGTGTCAGCAGCTTATCATACGGACTAGCGGGAGGGAAGAGCTCCTACAATGAGCAGTTCCTC. The chain employs TRBV11-2 and TRBJ2-1, with 15 bases identical to TRBD2. The CDR3 is 21 residues long. Germline CDR1 reads SGHAT; CDR2 reads FQNNGV.

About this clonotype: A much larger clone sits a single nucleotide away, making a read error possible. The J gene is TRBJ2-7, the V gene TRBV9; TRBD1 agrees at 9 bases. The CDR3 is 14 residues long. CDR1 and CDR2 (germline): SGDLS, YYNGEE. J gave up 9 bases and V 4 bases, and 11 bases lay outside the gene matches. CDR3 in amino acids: CASSPTGQGGGQYF. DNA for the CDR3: TGTGCCAGCAGCCCGACGGGACAGGGTGGCGGGCAGTACTTC.

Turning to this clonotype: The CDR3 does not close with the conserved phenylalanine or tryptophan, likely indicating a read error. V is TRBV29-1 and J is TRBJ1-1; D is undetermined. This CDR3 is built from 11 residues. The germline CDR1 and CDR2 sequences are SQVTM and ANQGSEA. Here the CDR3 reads CCVIWDEKAFI. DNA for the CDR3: TGCTGCGTCATTTGGGATGAAAAAGCTTTCATT.

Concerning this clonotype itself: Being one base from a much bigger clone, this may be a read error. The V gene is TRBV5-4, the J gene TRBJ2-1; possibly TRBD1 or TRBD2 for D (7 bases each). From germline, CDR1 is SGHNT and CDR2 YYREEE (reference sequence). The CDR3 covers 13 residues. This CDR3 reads CASSGDSGNEQLF. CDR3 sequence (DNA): TGTGCCAGCAGCGGGGACAGCGGGAATGAGCAGCTCTTC.

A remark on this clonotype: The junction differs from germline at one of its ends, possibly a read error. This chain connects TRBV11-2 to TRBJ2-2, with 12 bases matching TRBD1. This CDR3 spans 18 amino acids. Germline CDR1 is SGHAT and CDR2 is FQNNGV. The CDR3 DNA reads TGTCCCAGCAGCTTATCTTACTGGGACAGGGGGCGTAGCGGGAAGCTGTTTTTT. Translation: CPSSLSYWDRGRSGKLFF.

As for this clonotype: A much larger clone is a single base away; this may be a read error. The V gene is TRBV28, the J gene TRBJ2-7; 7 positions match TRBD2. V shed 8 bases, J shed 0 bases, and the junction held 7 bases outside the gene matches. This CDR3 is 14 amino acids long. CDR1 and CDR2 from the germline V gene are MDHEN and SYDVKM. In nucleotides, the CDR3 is TGTGCCAGCGCGACCGGGGGGACCTCCTACGAGCAGTACTTC. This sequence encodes CASATGGTSYEQYF.

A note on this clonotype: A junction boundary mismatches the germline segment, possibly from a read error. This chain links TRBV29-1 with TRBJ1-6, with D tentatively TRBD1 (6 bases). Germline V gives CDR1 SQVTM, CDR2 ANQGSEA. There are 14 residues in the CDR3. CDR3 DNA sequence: TGCAGCGTCCGTACCGGACAGACGGCTTCACCCCCCCACTTT. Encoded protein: CSVRTGQTASPPHF.

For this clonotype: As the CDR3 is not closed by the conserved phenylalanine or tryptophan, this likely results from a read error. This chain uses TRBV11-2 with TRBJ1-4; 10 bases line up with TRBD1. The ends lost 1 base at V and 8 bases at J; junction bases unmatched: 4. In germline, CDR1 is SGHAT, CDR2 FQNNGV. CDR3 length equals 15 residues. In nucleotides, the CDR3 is TGTGCCAGCAGCTTAGGGACAGGGGGTGGAGAAAAACTGTTTCTT. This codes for CASSLGTGGGEKLFL.

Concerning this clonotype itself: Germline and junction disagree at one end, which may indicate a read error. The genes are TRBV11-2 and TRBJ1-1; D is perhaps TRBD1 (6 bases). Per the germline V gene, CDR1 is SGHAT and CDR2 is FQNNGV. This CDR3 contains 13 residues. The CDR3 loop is CAGSLDQGMVALF. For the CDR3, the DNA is TGTGCCGGCAGCTTAGACCAGGGGATGGTAGCTCTCTTT.